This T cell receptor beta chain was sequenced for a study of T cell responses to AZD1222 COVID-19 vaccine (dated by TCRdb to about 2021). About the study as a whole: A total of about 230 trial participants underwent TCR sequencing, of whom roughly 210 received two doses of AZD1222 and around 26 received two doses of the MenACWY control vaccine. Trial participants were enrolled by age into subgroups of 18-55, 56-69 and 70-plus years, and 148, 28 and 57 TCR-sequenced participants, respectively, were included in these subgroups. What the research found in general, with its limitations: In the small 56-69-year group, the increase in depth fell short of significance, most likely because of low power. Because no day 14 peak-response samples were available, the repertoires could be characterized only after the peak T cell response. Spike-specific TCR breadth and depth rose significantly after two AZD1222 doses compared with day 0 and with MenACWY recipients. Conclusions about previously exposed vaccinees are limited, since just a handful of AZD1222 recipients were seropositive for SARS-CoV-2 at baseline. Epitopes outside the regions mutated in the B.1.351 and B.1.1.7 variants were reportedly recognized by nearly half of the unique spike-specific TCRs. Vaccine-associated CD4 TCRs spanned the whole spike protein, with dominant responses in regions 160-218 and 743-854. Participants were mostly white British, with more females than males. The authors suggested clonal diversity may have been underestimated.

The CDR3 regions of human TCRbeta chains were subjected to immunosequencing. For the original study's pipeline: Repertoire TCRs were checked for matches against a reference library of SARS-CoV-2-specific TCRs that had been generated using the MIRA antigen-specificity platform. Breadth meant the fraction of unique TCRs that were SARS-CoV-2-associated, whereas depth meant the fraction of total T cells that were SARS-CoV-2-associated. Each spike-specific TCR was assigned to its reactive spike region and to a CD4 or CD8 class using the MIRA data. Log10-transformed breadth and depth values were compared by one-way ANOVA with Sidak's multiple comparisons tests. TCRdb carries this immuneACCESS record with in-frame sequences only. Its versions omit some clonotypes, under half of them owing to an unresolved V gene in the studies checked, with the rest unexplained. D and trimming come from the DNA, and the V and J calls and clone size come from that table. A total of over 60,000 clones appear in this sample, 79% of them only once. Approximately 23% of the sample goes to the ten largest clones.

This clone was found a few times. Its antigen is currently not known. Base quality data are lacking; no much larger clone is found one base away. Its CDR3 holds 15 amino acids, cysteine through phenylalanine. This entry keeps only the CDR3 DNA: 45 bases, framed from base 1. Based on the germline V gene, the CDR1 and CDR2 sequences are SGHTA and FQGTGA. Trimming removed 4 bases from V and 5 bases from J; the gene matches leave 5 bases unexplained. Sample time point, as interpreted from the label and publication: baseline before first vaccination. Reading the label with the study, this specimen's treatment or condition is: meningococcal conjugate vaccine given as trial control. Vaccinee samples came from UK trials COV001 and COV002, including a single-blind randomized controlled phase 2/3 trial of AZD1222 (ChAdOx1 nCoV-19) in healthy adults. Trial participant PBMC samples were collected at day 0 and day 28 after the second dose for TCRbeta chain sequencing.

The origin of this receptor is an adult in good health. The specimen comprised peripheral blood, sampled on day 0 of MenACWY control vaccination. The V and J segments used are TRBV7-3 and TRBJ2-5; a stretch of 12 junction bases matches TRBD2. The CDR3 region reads CASSSTGTSGETQYF. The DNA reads TGTGCCAGCAGCTCTACCGGGACTAGCGGGGAGACCCAGTACTTC.